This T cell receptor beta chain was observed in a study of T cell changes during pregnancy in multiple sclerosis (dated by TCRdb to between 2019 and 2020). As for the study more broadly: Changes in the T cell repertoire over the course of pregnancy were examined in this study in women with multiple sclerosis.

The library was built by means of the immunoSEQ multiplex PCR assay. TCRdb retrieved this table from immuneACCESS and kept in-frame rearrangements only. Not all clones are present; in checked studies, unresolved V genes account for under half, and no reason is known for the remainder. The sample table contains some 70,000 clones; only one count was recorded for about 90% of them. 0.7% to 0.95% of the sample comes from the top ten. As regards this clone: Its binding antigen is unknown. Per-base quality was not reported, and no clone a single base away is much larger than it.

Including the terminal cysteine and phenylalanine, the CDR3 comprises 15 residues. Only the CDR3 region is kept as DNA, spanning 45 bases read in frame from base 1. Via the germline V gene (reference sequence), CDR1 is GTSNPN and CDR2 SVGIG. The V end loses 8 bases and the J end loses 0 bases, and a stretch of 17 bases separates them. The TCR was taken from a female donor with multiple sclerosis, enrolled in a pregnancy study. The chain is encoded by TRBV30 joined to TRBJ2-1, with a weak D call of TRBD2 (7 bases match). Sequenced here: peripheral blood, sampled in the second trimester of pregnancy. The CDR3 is CARALGGASYNEQFF. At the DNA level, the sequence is TGTGCCAGAGCTTTAGGGGGGGCCTCCTACAATGAGCAGTTCTTC.